The 9 T cell receptor beta chains presented below share a single source sample, sequenced in a study of blood T cell repertoires in COVID-19. Profiled with immunoSEQ multiplex PCR; TCRdb holds only in-frame clones, not every one. The sample yields about 160,000 clones, more than 70% seen once. The sample consisted of PBMCs or T cells enriched from blood (not recorded which). The source is a man between 60 and 75 years old who had recovered from COVID-19.

This clone was counted a single time. The chain recombines TRBV2 with TRBJ1-2; TRBD1 is a possible D gene (6 bases). The CDR3 loop spans 14 amino acids. Trimming took off 2 bases at V and 4 bases at J, with 11 bases between the two ends. Germline values: CDR1 SNHLY, CDR2 FYNNEI. CDR3 amino acids: CASSESAQGYGYTF. In nucleotides, the CDR3 is TGTGCCAGCAGTGAATCAGCACAGGGCTATGGCTACACCTTC.

The count of this clone is one. This CDR3 reads CATSGAGYNEQFF. DNA for the CDR3: TGTGCCACCAGTGGAGCGGGCTACAATGAGCAGTTCTTC. V usage is TRBV24-1 and J usage is TRBJ2-1, with D perhaps TRBD2 (6 bases). The CDR3 runs to 13 residues. Germline-derived CDR1 and CDR2 are KGHDR and SFDVKD. Trimming left V 5 bases short and J 3 bases short, with 7 bases between.

The chain employs TRBV5-8 and TRBJ2-5; 9 nucleotides agree with TRBD1. CDR1 and CDR2 (germline): SGHTS, YDEGEE. The CDR3 runs 15 residues. V shed 4 bases, J shed 2 bases, and the junction held 6 bases outside the gene matches. The CDR3 loop is CASSPGTGQQETQYF. In DNA form, the CDR3 reads TGTGCCAGCAGCCCGGGGACAGGGCAACAAGAGACCCAGTACTTC.

This clone was found a few times. This CDR3 reads CASTGGQGDQPQHF. CDR3 DNA: TGCGCCAGCACCGGGGGACAGGGGGATCAGCCCCAGCATTTT. The V and J genes are TRBV10-1 and TRBJ1-5; 11 nucleotides align to TRBD1. V lost 7 bases to trimming and J lost 5 bases; unmatched junction nucleotides: 4. Germline CDR1 is WNHNN and CDR2 is SYGVQD (reference sequence). CDR3 length: 14 amino acids.

This rearrangement joins TRBV4-1 to TRBJ2-3; D may be TRBD2 (5 bases). V was cut by 7 bases and J by 2 bases, with 16 bases left in between. CDR3 size: 15 residues. The germline V gene has CDR1 MGHRA and CDR2 YSYEKL. The CDR3 sequence is CASNSAARPTDTQYF. CDR3 bases: TGCGCCAGCAACTCAGCGGCGCGTCCCACAGATACGCAGTATTTT.

The rearrangement links TRBV5-5 to TRBJ1-5, with no clear D. The germline gives CDR1 SGHKS, CDR2 YYEKEE (reference sequence). This CDR3 is built from 14 residues. Trimming shortened V by 4 bases and J by 4 bases, and 12 bases separated the two germline ends. In DNA form, the CDR3 reads TGTGCCAGCAGCCTCCGGACGGGAAATCAGCCCCAGCATTTT. Amino acids: CASSLRTGNQPQHF. The variable domain in full, completed from reference TRBV5-5 and TRBJ1-5, reads DAGVTQSPTHLIKTRGQQVTLRCSPISGHKSVSWYQQVLGQGPQFIFQYYEKEERGRGNFPDRFSARQFPNYSSELNVNALLLGDSALYLCASSLRTGNQPQHFGDGTRLSIL.

This chain uses TRBV20-1 with TRBJ2-2; 7 bases fit TRBD2. The CDR3 has 14 amino acids. CDR1 is DFQATT and CDR2 is SNEGSKA in the germline V gene (reference sequence). V shed 3 bases and J 4 bases; nucleotides not matched to a gene: 5. The CDR3 sequence is CSASPGRATGELFF. The CDR3 nucleotides read TGCAGTGCTAGTCCGGGGAGGGCCACCGGGGAGCTGTTTTTT.

The V and J genes are TRBV7-9 and TRBJ2-5; TRBD2 agrees at 7 bases. The ends lost 2 bases at V and 5 bases at J; junction bases unmatched: 8. This CDR3 comprises 15 residues. CDR1 SEHNR and CDR2 FQNEAQ come from the germline V gene (reference sequence). CDR3 DNA: TGTGCCAGCAGCTTATCCAGCGGGGCTCGGGAGACCCAGTACTTC. Its protein product is CASSLSSGARETQYF.

J is TRBJ2-5 and V is TRBV29-1, with a weak D call TRBD1 (5 bases). Germline loops: CDR1 SQVTM, CDR2 ANQGSEA. The CDR3 totals 14 residues. V gave up 7 bases and J gave up 5 bases, with 20 bases separating them. CDR3 DNA sequence: TGCAGCGCCGGGTCAGGGCAGGTAGGGGAGACCCAGTACTTC. Encoded protein: CSAGSGQVGETQYF. Full variable domain (missing parts from reference TRBV29-1 and TRBJ2-5): SAVISQKPSRDICQRGTSLTIQCQVDSQVTMMFWYRQQPGQSLTLIATANQGSEATYESGFVIDKFPISRPNLTFSTLTVSNMSPEDSSIYLCSAGSGQVGETQYFGPGTRLLVL.